The next 26 T cell receptor beta chains were all read from a single sample in a study of blood T cell repertoires in COVID-19. TCRdb's copy holds only in-frame clones and misses some; the assay was immunoSEQ multiplex PCR. The sample lists some 280,000 clones, around four fifths occurring once. Material: peripheral blood. These receptors were taken from a woman aged 50 to 60 with active or convalescent COVID-19.

The J gene is TRBJ2-7, the V gene TRBV6-6, with 7 bases lining up with TRBD2. This CDR3 is built from 14 residues. Trimming removed 8 bases from V and 6 bases from J; junction bases left unmatched: 13. Germline-derived CDR1 and CDR2 are MNHNY and SVGAGI (reference sequence). The CDR3 nucleotides read TGTGCCAGCCGTCTCCCCGGGAGGAACAGCGAGCAGTACTTC. Its protein product is CASRLPGRNSEQYF.

The chain recombines TRBV7-9 with TRBJ2-2; 8 bases map to TRBD1. This CDR3 comprises 16 residues. Trimming took 5 bases from V and 1 from J; bases not matched to a gene: 6. Germline-derived CDR1 and CDR2 are SEHNR and FQNEAQ (reference sequence). The CDR3: CASSLLGQGNTGELFF. The CDR3 nucleotides are TGTGCCAGCAGCCTGCTTGGACAGGGGAACACCGGGGAGCTGTTTTTT. Full variable domain (missing parts from reference TRBV7-9 and TRBJ2-2): DTGVSQNPRHKITKRGQNVTFRCDPISEHNRLYWYRQTLGQGPEFLTYFQNEAQLEKSRLLSDRFSAERPKGSFSTLEIQRTEQGDSAMYLCASSLLGQGNTGELFFGEGSRLTVL.

This clone has a single count. The genes are TRBV6-2 or TRBV6-3 and TRBJ2-7; 8 bases fit TRBD1. From germline, CDR1 is MNHEY and CDR2 SVGEGT. V gave up 2 bases and J gave up 3 bases; unmatched junction bases: 18. The CDR3 has 19 residues. CDR3 residues: CASSYPIRTRGQEFYEQYF. CDR3 nucleotides: TGTGCCAGCAGTTACCCAATCAGGACACGGGGACAGGAATTCTACGAGCAGTACTTC.

The rearrangement links TRBV13 to TRBJ2-5; no firm D call. V lost 3 bases and J lost 1, with 6 bases in between. Looked up from germline, CDR1 is PRHDT and CDR2 is FYEKMQ (reference sequence). CDR3 size: 13 residues. The CDR3 DNA reads as TGTGCCAGCAGCTTCTCCGGCCAAGAGACCCAGTACTTC. This codes for CASSFSGQETQYF.

The gene calls are TRBV9 and TRBJ2-7; 7 bases are shared with TRBD1. Trimming cost V 0 bases and J 3 bases; bases outside gene matches: 6. This CDR3 spans 15 amino acids. Germline loops: CDR1 SGDLS, CDR2 YYNGEE. In nucleotides, the CDR3 is TGTGCCAGCAGCGTAGACGTCGCAGGGGGCTACGAGCAGTACTTC. It encodes CASSVDVAGGYEQYF.

The table lists this clone with a few counts. The chain recombines TRBV25-1 with TRBJ2-3, with 7 bases aligning to TRBD2. V shed 4 bases and J 7 bases; nucleotides not matched to a gene: 14. CDR1 and CDR2 (germline): MGHDK, SYGVNS. The CDR3 spans 16 residues. CDR3 in DNA: TGTGCCAGCAGTGCCATGACTAGCCGGGGGAAGAATACGCAGTATTTT. This sequence encodes CASSAMTSRGKNTQYF. The full variable domain, in which reference TRBV25-1 and TRBJ2-3 provide the parts outside the CDR3, is EADIYQTPRYLVIGTGKKITLECSQTMGHDKMYWYQQDPGMELHLIHYSYGVNSTEKGDLSSESTVSRIRTEHFPLTLESARPSHTSQYLCASSAMTSRGKNTQYFGPGTRLTVL.

This clone turned up a few times. Other DNA sequences in the sample encode the same CDR3. This rearrangement joins TRBV11-2 to TRBJ1-2; D gene unclear. Germline V gives CDR1 SGHAT, CDR2 FQNNGV. The CDR3 has 11 residues. Trimming pared 5 bases from V and 5 bases from J, leaving 6 bases between. CDR3 sequence: CASSPLYGYTF. The CDR3, as DNA: TGTGCCAGCAGCCCCCTATATGGCTACACCTTC.

The chain is built from TRBV10-3 and TRBJ1-1, with 9 bases identical to TRBD1. Germline V lookup: CDR1 ENHRY, CDR2 SYGVKD. The CDR3 totals 14 residues. V shed 2 bases, J shed 11 bases, and the junction held 9 bases outside the gene matches. The CDR3 spells CAISEPQGARDAFF. Written as DNA, the CDR3 is TGTGCCATCAGTGAGCCACAGGGGGCGCGGGATGCTTTCTTT.

This clone has just one count. The rearrangement links TRBV5-4 to TRBJ2-7, with a tentative D call TRBD1 (7 bases). The V gene lost 3 bases and the J gene lost 1 base, with 17 bases spanning the gap. The CDR3 consists of 16 residues. Germline V gene lookup returns CDR1 SGHNT and CDR2 YYREEE (reference sequence). This CDR3 reads CASSSEGARGSYEQYF. CDR3 nucleotides: TGTGCCAGCAGCTCAGAGGGGGCGCGGGGATCCTACGAGCAGTACTTC.

V and J are TRBV9 and TRBJ1-3; TRBD1 matches at 9 bases. CDR1 SGDLS and CDR2 YYNGEE come from the germline V gene. The V and J ends lost 0 bases and 3 bases, in that order; junction bases with no gene match: 4. This CDR3 has 16 residues. The CDR3 spells CASSVEGQGVGNTIYF. As DNA, the CDR3 is TGTGCCAGCAGCGTAGAGGGACAGGGAGTTGGAAACACCATATATTTT.

The chain employs TRBV6-1 and TRBJ1-5; tentative D call: TRBD1 (6 bases). CDR1 and CDR2 from the germline V gene are MNHNS and SASEGT. V was cut by 3 bases and J by 7 bases, with 10 bases left in between. This CDR3 region has 13 residues. This CDR3 reads CASSDRGGQPQHF. The CDR3 nucleotides are TGTGCCAGCAGTGACAGGGGAGGGCAGCCCCAGCATTTT.

The chain carries TRBV6-6 and TRBJ1-5; D not resolved. CDR1 is MNHNY and CDR2 is SVGAGI in the germline V gene (reference sequence). The ends were cut back, 0 bases at V and 0 bases at J, with 9 bases in the middle. The CDR3 extends over 16 amino acids. This chain's CDR3 is CASSYSRGSSNQPQHF. The CDR3 region has the DNA TGTGCCAGCAGTTACTCCCGCGGATCTAGCAATCAGCCCCAGCATTTT.

The chain links TRBV28 to TRBJ2-5, with 10 bases fitting TRBD2. J gave up 6 bases and V 3 bases, and 7 bases lay outside the gene matches. This CDR3 has 15 amino acids. CDR1 is MDHEN and CDR2 is SYDVKM in the germline V gene. CDR3 DNA sequence: TGTGCCAGCAGTTTGTCCCTAGCGGGAGTGCAGACCCAGTACTTC. Residues: CASSLSLAGVQTQYF. Using reference TRBV28 and TRBJ2-5 for the parts outside the CDR3, the full variable domain is DVKVTQSSRYLVKRTGEKVFLECVQDMDHENMFWYRQDPGLGLRLIYFSYDVKMKEKGDIPEGYSVSREKKERFSLILESASTNQTSMYLCASSLSLAGVQTQYFGPGTRLLVL.

The genes are TRBV4-1 and TRBJ1-1; D remains unclear. Germline values: CDR1 MGHRA, CDR2 YSYEKL. With 0 bases removed from V and 5 bases from J, the gap between germline ends came to 7 bases. This CDR3 contains 13 residues. The CDR3 sequence: CASSQEYRTEAFF. Here the CDR3 DNA reads TGCGCCAGCAGCCAAGAATACCGGACTGAAGCTTTCTTT.

V is TRBV5-1 and J is TRBJ1-2; maybe TRBD1 (5 bases). The V gene's germline CDR1 is SGHRS and CDR2 YFSETQ. This CDR3 comprises 14 residues. Between the trimmed V and J ends, which lost 4 bases and 1 base, there was a span of 11 bases. CDR3 nucleotides: TGCGCCAGCAGCCGGGGGATGAGTAACTATGGCTACACCTTC. Translating gives CASSRGMSNYGYTF.

The rearrangement links TRBV11-2 to TRBJ2-1, with 8 bases identical to TRBD2. The ends lost 4 bases at V and 9 bases at J; junction bases unmatched: 2. From germline, CDR1 is SGHAT and CDR2 FQNNGV. This CDR3 comprises 12 residues. The CDR3 region is CASSSGGGEQFF. CDR3 coding DNA: TGTGCCAGCAGCTCCGGGGGGGGTGAGCAGTTCTTC.

The rearrangement links TRBV6-5 to TRBJ1-1; no clear D gene. V lost 0 bases and J lost 0, with 5 bases in between. The germline gives CDR1 MNHEY, CDR2 SVGAGI. This CDR3 is 14 amino acids long. The CDR3 is CASSYSVMNTEAFF. CDR3 DNA: TGTGCCAGCAGTTACTCTGTTATGAACACTGAAGCTTTCTTT.

The rearrangement joins TRBV7-9 to TRBJ2-1, with no clear D. Trimming took off 4 bases at V and 8 bases at J, with 12 bases between the two ends. The CDR3 has 13 residues. CDR1 and CDR2 from the germline V gene are SEHNR and FQNEAQ (reference sequence). The CDR3 DNA is TGTGCCAGCAGCTCCTACTCGAACGATGAGCAGTTCTTC. Translation gives CASSSYSNDEQFF.

In its sample, this clone was seen once. V is TRBV29-1 and J is TRBJ2-6; the match to TRBD1 covers 8 bases. Germline CDR1 reads SQVTM; CDR2 reads ANQGSEA. The CDR3 has 14 residues. The junction had 1 base not matched to a gene; V was cut back by 6 bases and J by 0 bases. For the CDR3, the DNA is TGCAGCGTGGGACAGGCCTCTGGGGCCAACGTCCTGACTTTC. Translating it yields CSVGQASGANVLTF.

This clone turned up a few times. This sequence joins TRBV30 and TRBJ1-6; D not resolved. Germline CDR1 reads GTSNPN; CDR2 reads SVGIG (reference sequence). The ends were cut back, 4 bases at V and 0 bases at J, with 13 bases in the middle. CDR3 size: 16 residues. CDR3: CAWTSMGSSYNSPLHF. As DNA, the CDR3 is TGTGCCTGGACCTCGATGGGGAGCTCCTATAATTCACCCCTCCACTTT.

This chain links TRBV27 with TRBJ1-4; a weak D match, TRBD1 (6 bases). The germline V gene encodes CDR1 MNHEY and CDR2 SMNVEV (reference sequence). There are 17 residues in the CDR3. The V and J ends lost 4 bases and 2 bases respectively, with 17 bases between them. This CDR3 is CASSSGTMKRTNEKLFF. The CDR3 DNA reads as TGTGCCAGCAGTTCGGGGACAATGAAGAGGACTAATGAAAAACTGTTTTTT. The whole variable domain, remainder taken from reference TRBV27 and TRBJ1-4, is EAQVTQNPRYLITVTGKKLTVTCSQNMNHEYMSWYRQDPGLGLRQIYYSMNVEVTDKGDVPEGYKVSRKEKRNFPLILESPSPNQTSLYFCASSSGTMKRTNEKLFFGSGTQLSVL.

This clone was counted once. The chain joins TRBV27 to TRBJ1-4; 7 positions match TRBD1. The CDR3 is made up of 14 amino acids. With V trimmed by 8 bases and J by 7 bases, 10 bases remained unmatched. CDR1 and CDR2 (germline): MNHEY, SMNVEV (reference sequence). CDR3 loop: CASAKTGIPEKLFF. The CDR3 DNA sequence: TGTGCCAGCGCAAAGACAGGGATACCTGAAAAACTGTTTTTT. Variable domain in full (rest from reference TRBV27 and TRBJ1-4): EAQVTQNPRYLITVTGKKLTVTCSQNMNHEYMSWYRQDPGLGLRQIYYSMNVEVTDKGDVPEGYKVSRKEKRNFPLILESPSPNQTSLYFCASAKTGIPEKLFFGSGTQLSVL.

The chain couples TRBV6-1 to TRBJ2-7, with unresolved D. Deletions cut 2 bases from V and 4 bases from J, with 9 bases between. The CDR3 has 13 residues. The germline CDR1 and CDR2 sequences are MNHNS and SASEGT. In DNA form, the CDR3 reads TGTGCCAGCAGTGAACCTGTTCGGTACGAGCAGTACTTC. This encodes CASSEPVRYEQYF.

The chain links TRBV2 to TRBJ1-3; no reliable D call. With 6 bases removed from V and 3 bases from J, the gap between germline ends came to 3 bases. This CDR3 has 11 residues. Germline V gene lookup returns CDR1 SNHLY and CDR2 FYNNEI. In DNA, the CDR3 is TGTGCCAGCAGCTTTGGAAACACCATATATTTT. This gives the protein CASSFGNTIYF.

The chain is built from TRBV2 and TRBJ1-2; D gene ambiguous. CDR1 is SNHLY and CDR2 is FYNNEI in the germline V gene. The CDR3 is 12 amino acids. Trimming stripped 5 bases from V and 8 bases from J, with 12 bases between. CDR3 DNA sequence: TGTGCCAGCAGTTACAAACCCGGGGGCTACACCTTC. Translated: CASSYKPGGYTF.

The chain carries TRBV27 and TRBJ2-3; 7 nucleotides align to TRBD2. Germline V gene lookup returns CDR1 MNHEY and CDR2 SMNVEV (reference sequence). The V segment lost 4 bases and the J segment 3 bases; nucleotides outside the gene matches: 7. The CDR3 is 15 residues long. The CDR3: CASSYLAAGTDTQYF. The CDR3 DNA sequence: TGTGCCAGCAGTTATCTAGCGGCAGGGACAGATACGCAGTATTTT.